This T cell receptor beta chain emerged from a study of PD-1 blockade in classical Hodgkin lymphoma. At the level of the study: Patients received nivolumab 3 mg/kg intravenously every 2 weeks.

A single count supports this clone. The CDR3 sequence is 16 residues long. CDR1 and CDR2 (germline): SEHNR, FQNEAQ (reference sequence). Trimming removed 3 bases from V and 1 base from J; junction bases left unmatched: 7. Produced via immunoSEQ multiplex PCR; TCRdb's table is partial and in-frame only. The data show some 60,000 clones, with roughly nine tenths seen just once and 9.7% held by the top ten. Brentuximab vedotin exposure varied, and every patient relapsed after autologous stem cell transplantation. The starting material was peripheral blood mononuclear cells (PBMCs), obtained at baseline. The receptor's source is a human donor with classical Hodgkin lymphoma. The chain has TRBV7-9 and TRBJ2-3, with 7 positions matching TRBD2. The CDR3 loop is CASSLGEGRGTDTQYF. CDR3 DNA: TGTGCCAGCAGCTTGGGGGAGGGCCGAGGCACAGATACGCAGTATTTT.